This T cell receptor beta chain stems from a study of blood T cell repertoires in COVID-19. TCRdb's table, derived via immunoSEQ multiplex PCR, lists solely in-frame clones and lacks some. This table holds about 220,000 clones, about 80% found once. The germline CDR1 and CDR2 sequences are SGHTA and FQGNSA. Trimming cost V 0 bases and J 5 bases; bases outside gene matches: 5. CDR3 length: 15 amino acids. This sequence originates from a woman in her thirties or forties with acute COVID-19. The specimen sequenced was PBMCs or T cells enriched from blood (not recorded which). This sequence joins TRBV7-2 and TRBJ2-5; 8 bases agree with TRBD1. The CDR3 region has the DNA TGTGCCAGCAGCTTAGCTGGACAGGGATTGGAGACCCAGTACTTC. Encoded protein: CASSLAGQGLETQYF.